The clone carrying this T cell receptor (beta chain) was detected once. Here immunoSEQ multiplex PCR was the method, and the copy in TCRdb shows in-frame clones only, minus some. The sample includes around 300,000 clones, approximately 88% of them seen just once. Patients from Seattle were sampled longitudinally, starting during active infection. The data are from a study of blood T cell repertoires in COVID-19. CDR3 length: 13 residues. V dropped 6 bases and J dropped 12 bases, with 20 bases sitting between them. This chain uses TRBV12-3 or TRBV12-4 with TRBJ1-1; tentatively, D is TRBD1 (6 bases). Sequenced material: peripheral blood. The clonotype originates from a woman aged 25 to 39 with COVID-19, enrolled during active disease. Here the CDR3 reads CASRYWDIATSFF. CDR3 nucleotides: TGTGCCAGCAGATATTGGGACATTGCGACTTCTTTCTTT.